These T cell receptor beta chains were read from a single sample in a study of shared clonotypes between healthy human individuals. Repertoires were generated with immunoSEQ multiplex PCR, while TCRdb's copy carries only in-frame clones and drops some. The table has about 2.2 million clones, 93% seen once. Sample: naive CD8+ T cells from PBMCs. The source is a man aged 18 to 29 in good health. Some clones in this sample may be carry-over from other donors' samples. Each CDR3 is given with its conserved first and last residue. D genes are given only for firm matches. The size entry is marked missing in some rows and otherwise reads once, few, many or a size class.

j_call v_call clone_size d_call cdr3_nt cdr3_aa
TRBJ1-5 TRBV28 . . TGTGCCAGCAGCACCCTAGAAAGGGTGGATCAGCCCCAGCATTTT CASSTLERVDQPQHF
TRBJ1-2 TRBV11-1 . . TGTGCCAGCAGCTCCCGGGGGATTGGCTACACCTTC CASSSRGIGYTF
TRBJ2-7 TRBV11-3 . . TGTGCCAGCAGCCCACGGGGTGTCGACGAGCAGTACTTC CASSPRGVDEQYF
TRBJ2-7 TRBV6-1 . TRBD2 TGTGCCAGCAGTGAAGTTTGGACTAGCGGGAGAGTCAACGAGCAGTACTTC CASSEVWTSGRVNEQYF
TRBJ2-3 TRBV19 . . TGTGCCAGTAGTATAGCGGGAAGGGCAACAGATACGCAGTATTTT CASSIAGRATDTQYF
TRBJ2-7 TRBV27 . . TGTGCCAGCAGTTTGGGCAGGGGCCCCTACGAGCAGTACTTC CASSLGRGPYEQYF
TRBJ2-5 TRBV28 . TRBD2 TGTGCCAGCACCTTTAGCGGGAGCGGAGAGACCCAGTACTTC CASTFSGSGETQYF
TRBJ2-7 TRBV28 . . TGTGCCAGCAGTCCCGGGCCCACCTCCAGGGGGGAAACCTTTTCCTACGAGCAGTACTTC CASSPGPTSRGETFSYEQYF
TRBJ2-2 TRBV7-2 . . TGTGCCAGCAGCTTGGGGAGCGCCGGGGAGCTGTTTTTT CASSLGSAGELFF
TRBJ1-3 TRBV9 . . TGTGCCAGCAGCGTAGATGGGGGCGTGTATGGAAACACCATATATTTT CASSVDGGVYGNTIYF
TRBJ1-2 TRBV28 . . TGTGCCAGCAGTCCCACTGCCTCACGGATGTATGGCTACACCTTC CASSPTASRMYGYTF
TRBJ1-5 TRBV27 . . TGTGCCAGCAACTATCAGGGGAGCAATCAGCCCCAGCATTTT CASNYQGSNQPQHF
TRBJ1-5 TRBV4-2 . . TGTGCCAGCAGCCAAGACATGGACGGTGGCCAGCCCCAGCATTTT CASSQDMDGGQPQHF
TRBJ1-5 TRBV7-9 . . TGTGCCAGCAGCTTAGCACCAGGGACCCAGCCCCAGCATTTT CASSLAPGTQPQHF
TRBJ2-2 TRBV27 . TRBD2 TGTGCCAGCAGTTTTATCCCGGGAGGGGCGGGCACCGGGGAGCTGTTTTTT CASSFIPGGAGTGELFF
TRBJ2-7 TRBV4-1 . TRBD1 TGCGCCAGCAGCCATGGTGACAGGGCCTACGAGCAGTACTTC CASSHGDRAYEQYF
TRBJ1-4 TRBV9 few . TGTGCCAGCAGCGTAGGGTCCAGGGGAAATGAAAAACTGTTTTTT CASSVGSRGNEKLFF
TRBJ2-5 TRBV7-8 . . TGTGCCAGCAGCTTAGAGGCAGTAGCGAGATCGTACCAAGAGACCCAGTACTTC CASSLEAVARSYQETQYF
TRBJ2-5 TRBV27 . TRBD2 TGTGCCAGCAGTTCCTTATTACTAGCGGGAGGGGTGGAGACCCAGTACTTC CASSSLLLAGGVETQYF
TRBJ2-7 TRBV4-1 . . TGCGCCAGCAGCCAAGGTGGTTTAAAGGCCGGATCCTACGAGCAGTACTTC CASSQGGLKAGSYEQYF
TRBJ2-3 TRBV9 . TRBD1 TGTGCCAGCAGCGTAGCCGGGGCAGGGGGATCGTATTTT CASSVAGAGGSYF
TRBJ1-1 TRBV27 . . TGTGCCAGCAGTTTATTCCAGGGTTGGACTGAAGCTTTCTTT CASSLFQGWTEAFF
TRBJ2-3 TRBV12-5 . . TGTGCTAGTGGTGGTGGTAGGACAGATACGCAGTATTTT CASGGGRTDTQYF
TRBJ2-5 TRBV28 . . TGTGCCAGCAGTTTACGAAACAGGGTCCCAGAGACCCAGTACTTC CASSLRNRVPETQYF
TRBJ2-3 TRBV27 . . TGTGCCAGCAGTTTATCGCCGGGACTCGACACAGATACGCAGTATTTT CASSLSPGLDTDTQYF
TRBJ1-1 TRBV7-9 . TRBD1 TGTGCCAGCAGCCTCTGGGACAGAGAAGCTTTCTTT CASSLWDREAFF
TRBJ2-7 TRBV28 . . TGTGCCAGCAGCCGCACGGTCTACGAGCAGTACTTC CASSRTVYEQYF
TRBJ1-5 TRBV28 . . TGTGCCAGCAGTTCCCCCAGACAGGTCATCCGCAATCAGCCCCAGCATTTT CASSSPRQVIRNQPQHF
TRBJ2-7 TRBV9 . TRBD2 TGTGCCAGCAGCGTAGGAAGCGGGAGGGCTTGGGACGAGCAGTACTTC CASSVGSGRAWDEQYF
TRBJ2-7 TRBV4-2 . . TGTGCCAGCAGCCAGGTTAAGGTCACCGAGCAGTACTTC CASSQVKVTEQYF
TRBJ1-1 TRBV7-9 . . TGTGCCAGCAGTTCATCGAACACTGAAGCTTTCTTT CASSSSNTEAFF
TRBJ2-5 TRBV9 . . TGTGCCAGCAGCGTAGTAGGAGGAAACCAAGAGACCCAGTACTTC CASSVVGGNQETQYF
TRBJ2-7 TRBV13 . . TGTGCCAGCAGCAACAGCACAGGCTCCTACGAGCAGTACTTC CASSNSTGSYEQYF
TRBJ2-3 TRBV28 . . TGTGCCAGCGGACCGCGGGACGGCACAGATACGCAGTATTTT CASGPRDGTDTQYF
TRBJ2-1 TRBV11-2 . . TGTGCCAGCACCTCCATCAATGAGCAGTTCTTC CASTSINEQFF
TRBJ2-5 TRBV11-2 . . TGTGCCAGCAGCTTAGAGGTGGGTCTGCTGGAGACCCAGTACTTC CASSLEVGLLETQYF
TRBJ1-4 TRBV9 once TRBD1 TGTGCCAGCAGCATACAGGGGGTTGCTAATGAAAAACTGTTTTTT CASSIQGVANEKLFF
TRBJ1-5 TRBV19 . . TGTGCCAGTAGTATCGGGGGCGAATGGCAGCCCCAGCATTTT CASSIGGEWQPQHF
TRBJ1-1 TRBV7-3 once . TGTGCCAGCAGCTTAATACCCCATGGTGAAGCTTTCTTT CASSLIPHGEAFF
TRBJ2-5 TRBV4-1 . TRBD2 TGCGCCAGCAGCCAAGATAGGACTAGCCCGATACTGTACTTC CASSQDRTSPILYF
TRBJ2-2 TRBV10-1 . TRBD2 TGCGCCAGCAGAAGGACTAGCGAGTTCGGGGAGCTGTTTTTT CASRRTSEFGELFF
TRBJ2-1 TRBV7-9 . TRBD2 TGTGCCAGCAGCTTGAGACTAGCGGGAGGCCAGGGTGAGCAGTTCTTC CASSLRLAGGQGEQFF
TRBJ2-5 TRBV7-8 . TRBD1 TGTGCCAGCAGCCCCCGGGACAGGGGGGAGACCCAGTACTTC CASSPRDRGETQYF
TRBJ2-3 TRBV4-2 . . TGTGCCAGCAGCCAAGTAGCCCAGCGGGCGAGCACAGATACGCAGTATTTT CASSQVAQRASTDTQYF
TRBJ2-2 TRBV11-2 . TRBD1 TGTGCCAGCAGCCAAACGACGGGACAGGCGAACACCGGGGAGCTGTTTTTT CASSQTTGQANTGELFF
TRBJ2-1 TRBV9 . . TGTGCCAGCAGCAAATATTCAGGGATAGGAACCTACAATGAGCAGTTCTTC CASSKYSGIGTYNEQFF
TRBJ1-2 TRBV27 . TRBD1 TGTGCCAGCAGTTTATCGGTCCGCCCCCCCGGACAGGCGACTGGAGGCTACACCTTC CASSLSVRPPGQATGGYTF
TRBJ2-5 TRBV13 . TRBD2 TGTGCCAGCAGCCCTACATCCGGGACTAGCGGGAGACGACGAGAGACCCAGTACTTC CASSPTSGTSGRRRETQYF
TRBJ1-1 TRBV7-6 . TRBD1 TGTGCCAGCAGCTCATACCCGGGACAGGCCATGAACACTGAAGCTTTCTTT CASSSYPGQAMNTEAFF
TRBJ2-7 TRBV11-2 . TRBD2 TGTGCCAGCAGCTTAGTACTAGCGGGAGGGGGAGACGAGCAGTACTTC CASSLVLAGGGDEQYF
TRBJ2-1 TRBV7-9 . . TGTGCCAGCAGCTTAGGGGGCCACAATGAGCAGTTCTTC CASSLGGHNEQFF
TRBJ1-2 TRBV9 . . TGTGCCAGCAGCACCAACCCGGGTGGGAACTATGGCTACACCTTC CASSTNPGGNYGYTF
TRBJ1-2 TRBV27 . . TGTGCCAGCAGTTTATCGATGGCCGTGGGGGGCTACACCTTC CASSLSMAVGGYTF
TRBJ1-5 TRBV6-4 . . TGTGCCAGCAGTGACCAGCCTTTGCCCCAGCCCCAGCATTTT CASSDQPLPQPQHF
TRBJ2-7 TRBV4-2 . . TGTGCCAGCAGCCGCCTCCTTGAGGGAACTTCCTACGAGCAGTACTTC CASSRLLEGTSYEQYF